The rows below give T cell receptor beta chains drawn from one sample of a study of OX40 agonist ivuxolimab in advanced cancers. Clones were read by immunoSEQ multiplex PCR, and TCRdb kept only the in-frame ones, dropping some. The sample includes around 62,000 clones, 85% of them seen just once. The input for sequencing was CD4+ or CD8+ T cells sorted from blood, taken in a trial of the OX40 agonist ivuxolimab. Receptor source: an adult with an advanced solid tumor such as melanoma, head and neck, liver or kidney cancer. CDR3s include the opening cysteine and the closing phenylalanine or tryptophan. D genes are given only for firm matches.

v_call,cdr3_length,d_call,j_call,cdr3_nt,cdr3_aa
TRBV6-1,14,.,TRBJ2-2,TGTGCCAGCAGTGGATTCCACGGTGGGGTCCAGCTGTTTTTT,CASSGFHGGVQLFF
TRBV6-5,15,.,TRBJ2-7,TGTGCCAGCAGTTACTCTTCGGGCAGCTCCTACGAGCAGTACTTC,CASSYSSGSSYEQYF
TRBV5-1,12,.,TRBJ2-2,TGCGCCAGCAGCTTGAGCCCCGGGGAGCTGTTTTTT,CASSLSPGELFF
TRBV5-6,16,TRBD2,TRBJ2-3,TGTGCCAGCAGCTTGCGAAGTCTAGCGGGCACAGATACGCAGTATTTT,CASSLRSLAGTDTQYF
TRBV18,16,TRBD1,TRBJ2-3,TGTGCCAGCTCACCACCTGAGGGACAGGGGATAGATACGCAGTATTTT,CASSPPEGQGIDTQYF
TRBV18,13,.,TRBJ2-2,TGTGCCAGCTCCGGGCCTAACACCGGGGAGCTGTTTTTT,CASSGPNTGELFF
TRBV6-6,13,TRBD1,TRBJ2-3,TGTGCCAGCAACGGACAGGGCACAGATACGCAGTATTTT,CASNGQGTDTQYF
TRBV5-4,17,.,TRBJ1-1,TGTGCCAGCAGCTTGGGGCAGGGGAGCGGGTCGCGCACTGAAGCTTTCTTT,CASSLGQGSGSRTEAFF
TRBV4-3,16,TRBD1,TRBJ2-7,TGCGCCAGCAGCCAAGTGTACAGGGGGATACGGAACGAGCAGTACTTC,CASSQVYRGIRNEQYF
TRBV9,17,.,TRBJ1-1,TGTGCCAGCAGCGTATCCGTCGACTGGGGGGGCAGTCCTGAAGCTTTCTTT,CASSVSVDWGGSPEAFF